Shown below are 26 T cell receptor beta chains from a single sample sequenced in a study of blood T cell repertoires in COVID-19. The assay was immunoSEQ multiplex PCR, and TCRdb's table has in-frame clones only and misses some. The top ten hold less than 4.5% of the sample, which has approximately 90,000 clones, over 70% seen once. Source material: peripheral blood. The receptors shown here come from a man in his 60s with acute or convalescent COVID-19.

V gene TRBV7-2 combines with J gene TRBJ2-7; a possible D gene is TRBD2 (5 bases). This CDR3 region has 12 residues. The germline V gene has CDR1 SGHTA and CDR2 FQGNSA. V was clipped by 4 bases and J by 3 bases, with 7 bases between them. The CDR3 spells CASSSTIYEQYF. The CDR3, as DNA: TGTGCCAGCAGCTCGACTATCTACGAGCAGTACTTC.

This chain links TRBV4-2 with TRBJ1-4; D is unresolved. CDR1 and CDR2 from the germline V gene are LGHNA and YNFKEQ. V shed 7 bases and J shed 3 bases, with 12 bases lying between them. CDR3 length: 14 residues. CDR3 bases: TGTGCCAGCATGAGCCCCGAGTCTAATGAAAAACTGTTTTTT. It codes for CASMSPESNEKLFF.

This chain joins TRBV12-3 or TRBV12-4 and TRBJ2-7, with 8 bases matching TRBD1. Trimming at V came to 5 bases and at J to 6 bases, leaving 3 bases not matched to a gene. The CDR3 has 12 residues. This CDR3 reads CASSGQGSEQYF. CDR3 DNA: TGTGCCAGCAGTGGACAGGGCTCCGAGCAGTACTTC.

The rearrangement uses TRBV6-2 or TRBV6-3 and TRBJ2-5; TRBD2 aligns across 7 bases. The germline V gene has CDR1 MNHEY and CDR2 SVGEGT. Germline trimming cut 2 bases from V and 6 bases from J; bases unmatched to any gene: 9. The CDR3 is made up of 15 amino acids. The DNA for the CDR3 is TGTGCCAGCAGTTACAGAGCGGGAATAGGAAAGACCCAGTACTTC. This codes for CASSYRAGIGKTQYF.

V is TRBV9 and J is TRBJ2-2; 7 bases match TRBD2. Per the germline V gene, CDR1 is SGDLS and CDR2 is YYNGEE. The trim removed 5 bases at V and 0 bases at J, leaving 10 bases unmatched. This CDR3 is 17 amino acids long. DNA of the CDR3: TGTGCCAGCAGTGTTCATCGGGGGGTCGCGAACACCGGGGAGCTGTTTTTT. This gives the protein CASSVHRGVANTGELFF.

This clone showed up just a few times. V is TRBV7-3 and J is TRBJ1-4; D uncertain. Germline loops: CDR1 SGHTA, CDR2 FQGTGA. The CDR3 has 13 amino acids. The V end was cut by 2 bases, the J end by 10 bases, with 11 bases between. The CDR3 coding sequence is TGTGCCAGCAGCTTACAGTATGATGGAAAACTGTTTTTT. It encodes CASSLQYDGKLFF.

V usage is TRBV27 and J usage is TRBJ2-7, with 11 bases that match TRBD1. Germline-derived CDR1 and CDR2 are MNHEY and SMNVEV (reference sequence). After removal of 3 bases from V and 3 bases from J, the junction contained 10 bases not matched to a gene. The CDR3 totals 17 residues. This CDR3 reads CASSLIGQGAYHYEQYF. CDR3 in DNA: TGTGCCAGCAGTTTGATCGGACAGGGGGCATATCACTACGAGCAGTACTTC.

The gene calls are TRBV2 and TRBJ1-1; maybe TRBD1 (6 bases). CDR3 length: 13 amino acids. Germline CDR1 reads SNHLY; CDR2 reads FYNNEI. V was cut by 7 bases and J by 1 base, with 10 bases left in between. The CDR3 DNA sequence: TGTGCCAGCATACAGGGACGGAACACTGAAGCTTTCTTT. Protein sequence: CASIQGRNTEAFF.

The rearrangement uses TRBV5-1 and TRBJ1-3; no clear D. V was trimmed by 5 bases and J by 0 bases, leaving 12 bases between them. There are 15 residues in the CDR3. Germline V gene data show CDR1 as SGHRS and CDR2 as YFSETQ. CDR3 coding DNA: TGCGCCAGCAGACTAGACGGGAGCTCTGGAAACACCATATATTTT. It codes for CASRLDGSSGNTIYF.

The chain carries TRBV25-1 and TRBJ2-3; 8 bases align to TRBD2. Germline V CDR1 and CDR2: MGHDK, SYGVNS. Unmatched junction bases numbered 13, after V lost 3 bases and J lost 2 bases. The CDR3 is 18 amino acids. The CDR3 bases are TGTGCCAGCAGTGACGGAACTAGCGGAACAGAAAACACAGATACGCAGTATTTT. Translated: CASSDGTSGTENTDTQYF.

The chain links TRBV7-2 to TRBJ2-5; a weak D match, TRBD2 (6 bases). The CDR3 length is 14 residues. Germline assignment: CDR1 SGHTA and CDR2 FQGNSA. V lost 1 base and J lost 10, with 16 bases in between. DNA of the CDR3: TGTGCCAGCAGCTTAGGACTCCTGATGGGGGGCCAGTACTTC. It yields the protein CASSLGLLMGGQYF.

This clone was seen only a few times. The chain has TRBV6-2 or TRBV6-3 and TRBJ2-5; 10 bases agree with TRBD2. The length of the CDR3 is 16 residues. The germline gives CDR1 MNHEY, CDR2 SVGEGT. J gave up 5 bases and V 4 bases, and 10 bases lay outside the gene matches. The CDR3 coding sequence is TGTGCCAGCAGTTTTTCGGAGGGTAGCGGGGGGGAGACCCAGTACTTC. It is translated as CASSFSEGSGGETQYF.

The rearrangement joins TRBV27 to TRBJ2-3; 8 nucleotides align to TRBD1. V shed 5 bases, J shed 3 bases, and the junction held 13 bases outside the gene matches. This CDR3 contains 17 residues. CDR1 is MNHEY, CDR2 SMNVEV, per germline (reference sequence). In DNA, the CDR3 is TGTGCCAGCAGTCCGCCACCGGGACAGGTTACAACAGATACGCAGTATTTT. Protein sequence: CASSPPPGQVTTDTQYF.

The J gene is TRBJ2-7, the V gene TRBV5-1; TRBD2 aligns across 8 bases. CDR3 length: 13 amino acids. Germline loops: CDR1 SGHRS, CDR2 YFSETQ. V gave up 4 bases and J gave up 1 base; unmatched junction bases: 1. This chain's CDR3 is CASSGGGSYEQYF. CDR3 bases: TGCGCCAGCAGCGGCGGGGGGTCCTACGAGCAGTACTTC. Together with reference TRBV5-1 and TRBJ2-7, the CDR3 gives the full variable domain: KAGVTQTPRYLIKTRGQQVTLSCSPISGHRSVSWYQQTPGQGLQFLFEYFSETQRNKGNFPGRFSGRQFSNSRSEMNVSTLELGDSALYLCASSGGGSYEQYFGPGTRLTVT.

This sequence joins TRBV2 and TRBJ2-2; a weak D match, TRBD2 (5 bases). CDR1 and CDR2 from the germline V gene are SNHLY and FYNNEI. Trimming cost V 2 bases and J 7 bases, with 8 bases left between them. The CDR3 is made up of 13 amino acids. The CDR3 loop is CASSERGYGELFF. CDR3 DNA: TGTGCCAGCAGTGAACGGGGATACGGGGAGCTGTTTTTT. The variable domain in full, completed from reference TRBV2 and TRBJ2-2, reads EPEVTQTPSHQVTQMGQEVILRCVPISNHLYFYWYRQILGQKVEFLVSFYNNEISEKSEIFDDQFSVERPDGSNFTLKIRSTKLEDSAMYFCASSERGYGELFFGEGSRLTVL.

The chain joins TRBV4-3 to TRBJ1-3, with 7 bases lining up with TRBD1. Per germline, CDR1 LGHNA and CDR2 YSLEER. V lost 4 bases and J lost 4; bases outside the gene matches: 7. This CDR3 spans 15 amino acids. The CDR3 protein is CASSLHRGLGNTIYF. The CDR3 DNA reads TGCGCCAGCAGCCTTCACAGGGGTCTAGGAAACACCATATATTTT.

The sample holds one count of this clone. This chain links TRBV10-3 with TRBJ2-1; 10 positions match TRBD2. This CDR3 has 14 residues. Germline loops: CDR1 ENHRY, CDR2 SYGVKD. J was trimmed by 9 bases and V by 7 bases; bases with no gene match: 9. CDR3 sequence: CAITGLAGASEQFF. The CDR3 DNA follows: TGTGCCATCACTGGCCTAGCGGGAGCAAGTGAGCAGTTCTTC.

CDR3 DNA: TGTGCCAGCAGCTCGGGACTCCGCTACGAGCAGTACTTC. This sequence encodes CASSSGLRYEQYF. This chain joins TRBV5-4 and TRBJ2-7; D might be TRBD2 (6 bases). The CDR3 sequence is 13 residues long. Trimming cost V 3 bases and J 3 bases, with 10 bases left between them. Germline V gives CDR1 SGHNT, CDR2 YYREEE (reference sequence).

This rearrangement joins TRBV18 to TRBJ2-7; D is possibly TRBD1 (7 bases). Trimming cost V 5 bases and J 7 bases, with 15 bases left between them. This CDR3 contains 13 residues. Germline assignment: CDR1 KGHSH and CDR2 LQKENI. The CDR3 loop is CASSTSGGREQYF. For the CDR3, the DNA is TGTGCCAGCTCAACCTCAGGGGGGAGGGAGCAGTACTTC.

The CDR3 reads CASSLDLGGHGNEKLFF. DNA of the CDR3: TGTGCCAGCAGTTTGGATCTGGGGGGGCACGGTAATGAAAAACTGTTTTTT. This chain connects TRBV28 to TRBJ1-4; D perhaps matches TRBD1 (6 bases). The length of the CDR3 is 17 residues. Germline CDR1 reads MDHEN; CDR2 reads SYDVKM. V dropped 3 bases and J dropped 4 bases, with 18 bases sitting between them. The full variable domain, completed using reference TRBV28 and TRBJ1-4, is DVKVTQSSRYLVKRTGEKVFLECVQDMDHENMFWYRQDPGLGLRLIYFSYDVKMKEKGDIPEGYSVSREKKERFSLILESASTNQTSMYLCASSLDLGGHGNEKLFFGSGTQLSVL.

The DNA for the CDR3 is TGTGCCAGTACGACCGGGACTAGCGGTCACAATGAGCAGTTCTTC. Its translation: CASTTGTSGHNEQFF. The chain uses TRBV19 and TRBJ2-1; 11 positions match TRBD2. CDR1 LNHDA and CDR2 SQIVND come from the germline V gene (reference sequence). After removal of 7 bases from V and 5 bases from J, the junction contained 7 bases not matched to a gene. The CDR3 sequence is 15 residues long.

The chain links TRBV11-3 to TRBJ1-6; 8 nucleotides match TRBD1. Per the germline V gene, CDR1 is SGHNT and CDR2 is YENEEA. The CDR3 is 17 residues long. V shed 5 bases, J shed 13 bases, and the junction held 19 bases outside the gene matches. In DNA form, the CDR3 reads TGTGCCAGCAGCACAGTTGGCGGGGACAGGAGTTCCCTCCCCCTCCACTTT. It encodes CASSTVGGDRSSLPLHF. The full variable domain, rest sourced from reference TRBV11-3 and TRBJ1-6, is EAGVVQSPRYKIIEKKQPVAFWCNPISGHNTLYWYLQNLGQGPELLIRYENEEAVDDSQLPKDRFSAERLKGVDSTLKIQPAELGDSAVYLCASSTVGGDRSSLPLHFGNGTRLTVT.

The chain uses TRBV27 and TRBJ2-5, with D maybe TRBD1 (6 bases). Trimming left V 5 bases short and J 1 base short, with 14 bases between. This CDR3 is 15 amino acids long. Germline-derived CDR1 and CDR2 are MNHEY and SMNVEV (reference sequence). Here the CDR3 DNA reads TGTGCCAGCAGTGTGACAGGATTTCGCCAAGAGACCCAGTACTTC. This encodes CASSVTGFRQETQYF.

The chain links TRBV19 to TRBJ2-1, with 10 bases fitting TRBD2. Germline-derived CDR1 and CDR2 are LNHDA and SQIVND (reference sequence). V lost 3 bases to trimming and J lost 4 bases; unmatched junction nucleotides: 15. The CDR3 loop spans 19 amino acids. For the CDR3, the DNA is TGTGCCAGTAGTATTATCCTAGCGGGAGTTCCTCCCAATTACAATGAGCAGTTCTTC. Protein: CASSIILAGVPPNYNEQFF.

The chain has TRBV29-1 and TRBJ1-3, with D maybe TRBD1 (5 bases). The germline V gene has CDR1 SQVTM and CDR2 ANQGSEA. The CDR3 runs to 15 residues. V gave up 3 bases and J gave up 1 base, with 13 bases separating them. The CDR3, as DNA: TGCAGCGTTGACAAAGGGGCAGGGTCTGGAAACACCATATATTTT. Amino acid sequence: CSVDKGAGSGNTIYF.

This clone was seen a single time. The rearrangement joins TRBV7-2 to TRBJ1-4; 7 bases line up with TRBD1. CDR3 length: 15 residues. V shed 5 bases, J shed 4 bases, and the junction held 7 bases outside the gene matches. Per germline, CDR1 SGHTA and CDR2 FQGNSA. In DNA, the CDR3 is TGTGCCAGCAGCGTAAGGGGGCTGCGTAATGAAAAACTGTTTTTT. Translated: CASSVRGLRNEKLFF. Filled out from reference TRBV7-2 and TRBJ1-4, the complete variable domain reads GAGVSQSPSNKVTEKGKDVELRCDPISGHTALYWYRQSLGQGLEFLIYFQGNSAPDKSGLPSDRFSAERTGGSVSTLTIQRTQQEDSAVYLCASSVRGLRNEKLFFGSGTQLSVL.